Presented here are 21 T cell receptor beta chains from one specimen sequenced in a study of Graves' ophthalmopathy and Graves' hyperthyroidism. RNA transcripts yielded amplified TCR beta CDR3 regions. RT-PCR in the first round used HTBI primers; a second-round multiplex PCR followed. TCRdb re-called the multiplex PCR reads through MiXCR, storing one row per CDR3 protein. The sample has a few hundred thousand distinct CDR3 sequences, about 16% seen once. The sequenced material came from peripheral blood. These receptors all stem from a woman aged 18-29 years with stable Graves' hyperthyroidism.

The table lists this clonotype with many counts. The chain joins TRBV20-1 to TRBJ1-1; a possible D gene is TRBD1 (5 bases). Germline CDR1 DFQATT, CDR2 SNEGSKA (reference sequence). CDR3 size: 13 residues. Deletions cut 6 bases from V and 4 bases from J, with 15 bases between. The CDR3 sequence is CSAPDGASTEAFF. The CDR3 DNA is TGCAGTGCCCCCGATGGGGCGAGCACTGAAGCTTTCTTT.

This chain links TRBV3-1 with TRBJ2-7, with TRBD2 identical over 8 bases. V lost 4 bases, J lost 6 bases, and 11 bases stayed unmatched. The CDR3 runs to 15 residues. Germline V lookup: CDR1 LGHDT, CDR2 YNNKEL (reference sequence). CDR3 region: CASSLGRSREGEQYF. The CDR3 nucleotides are TGTGCCAGCAGCCTCGGACGGAGCCGGGAGGGCGAGCAGTACTTC.

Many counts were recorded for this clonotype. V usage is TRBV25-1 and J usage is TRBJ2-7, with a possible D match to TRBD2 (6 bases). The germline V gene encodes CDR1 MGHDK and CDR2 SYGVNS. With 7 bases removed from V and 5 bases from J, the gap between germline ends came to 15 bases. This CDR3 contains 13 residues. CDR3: CASIGRGLNEQYF. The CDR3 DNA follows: TGTGCCAGCATCGGGAGAGGGTTGAACGAGCAGTACTTC.

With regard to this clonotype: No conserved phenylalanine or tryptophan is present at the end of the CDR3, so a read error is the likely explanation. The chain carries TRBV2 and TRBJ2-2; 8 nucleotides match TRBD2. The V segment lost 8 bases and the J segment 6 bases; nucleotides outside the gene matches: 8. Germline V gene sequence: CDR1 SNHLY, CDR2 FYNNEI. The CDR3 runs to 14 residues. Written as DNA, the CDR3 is TGTGCCAGCGGATCGGGGGGGCTCGCCGGGGAGCTGTTTCTT. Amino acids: CASGSGGLAGELFL.

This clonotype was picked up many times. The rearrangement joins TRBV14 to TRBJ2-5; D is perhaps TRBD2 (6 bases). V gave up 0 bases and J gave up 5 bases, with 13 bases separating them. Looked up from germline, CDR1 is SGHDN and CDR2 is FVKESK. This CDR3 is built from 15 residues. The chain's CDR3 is CASSQEYGGWETQYF. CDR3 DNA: TGTGCCAGCAGCCAAGAGTACGGGGGTTGGGAGACCCAGTACTTC. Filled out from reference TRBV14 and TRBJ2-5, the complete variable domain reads EAGVTQFPSHSVIEKGQTVTLRCDPISGHDNLYWYRRVMGKEIKFLLHFVKESKQDESGMPNNRFLAERTGGTYSTLKVQPAELEDSGVYFCASSQEYGGWETQYFGPGTRLLVL.

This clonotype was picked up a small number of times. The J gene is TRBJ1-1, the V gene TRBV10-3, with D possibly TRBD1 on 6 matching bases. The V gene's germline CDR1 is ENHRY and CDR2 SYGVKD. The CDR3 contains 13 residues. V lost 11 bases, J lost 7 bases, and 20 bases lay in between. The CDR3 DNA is TGTGCCCTAATCGGACAGAGGGGTTTTGAAGCTTTCTTT. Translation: CALIGQRGFEAFF.

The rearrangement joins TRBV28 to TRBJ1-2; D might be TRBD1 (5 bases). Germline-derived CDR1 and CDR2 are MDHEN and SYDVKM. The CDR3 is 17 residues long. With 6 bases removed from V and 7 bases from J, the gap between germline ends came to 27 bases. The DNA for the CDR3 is TGTGCCAGCAGACCAACGGAGGGGCAGAGAGCGGGCGCTGGCTACACCTTC. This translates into CASRPTEGQRAGAGYTF.

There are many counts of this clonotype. The CDR3 nucleotides read TGTGCCAGCAGAACGTACACCGGGGAGCTGTTTTTT. Translated: CASRTYTGELFF. V is TRBV12-3 or TRBV12-4 and J is TRBJ2-2; D ambiguous. CDR3 length: 12 residues. Trimming took off 6 bases at V and 3 bases at J, with 5 bases between the two ends.

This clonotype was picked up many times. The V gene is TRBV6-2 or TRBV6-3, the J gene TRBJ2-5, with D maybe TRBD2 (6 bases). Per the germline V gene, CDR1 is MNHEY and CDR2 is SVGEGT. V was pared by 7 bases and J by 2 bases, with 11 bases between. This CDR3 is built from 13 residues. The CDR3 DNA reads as TGTGCCAGCAACGCGGGGATACAAGAGACCCAGTACTTC. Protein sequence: CASNAGIQETQYF.

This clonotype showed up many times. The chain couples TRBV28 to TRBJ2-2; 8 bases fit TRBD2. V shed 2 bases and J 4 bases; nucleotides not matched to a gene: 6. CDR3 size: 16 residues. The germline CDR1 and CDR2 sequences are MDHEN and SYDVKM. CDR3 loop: CASSLTGGPVTGELFF. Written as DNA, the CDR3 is TGTGCCAGCAGTTTAACGGGGGGGCCTGTCACCGGGGAGCTGTTTTTT.

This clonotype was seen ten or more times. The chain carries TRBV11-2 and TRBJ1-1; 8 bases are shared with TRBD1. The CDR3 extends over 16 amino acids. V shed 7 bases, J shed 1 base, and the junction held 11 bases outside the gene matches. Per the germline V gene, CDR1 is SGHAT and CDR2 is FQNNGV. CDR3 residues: CASNPYWTGTNTEAFF. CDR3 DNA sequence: TGTGCCAGCAACCCATATTGGACAGGGACGAACACTGAAGCTTTCTTT.

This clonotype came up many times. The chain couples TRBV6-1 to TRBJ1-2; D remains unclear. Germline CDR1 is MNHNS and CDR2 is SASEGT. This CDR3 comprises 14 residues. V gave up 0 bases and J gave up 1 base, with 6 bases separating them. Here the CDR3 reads CASSEADDNYGYTF. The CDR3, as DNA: TGTGCCAGCAGTGAAGCGGACGATAACTATGGCTACACCTTC.

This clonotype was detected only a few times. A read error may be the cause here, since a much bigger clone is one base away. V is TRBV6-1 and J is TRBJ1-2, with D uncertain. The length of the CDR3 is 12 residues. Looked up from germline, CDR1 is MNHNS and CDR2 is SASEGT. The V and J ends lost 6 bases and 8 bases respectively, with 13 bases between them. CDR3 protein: CASRENKDGYTF. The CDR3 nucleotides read TGTGCCAGCAGGGAAAACAAGGACGGCTACACCTTC.

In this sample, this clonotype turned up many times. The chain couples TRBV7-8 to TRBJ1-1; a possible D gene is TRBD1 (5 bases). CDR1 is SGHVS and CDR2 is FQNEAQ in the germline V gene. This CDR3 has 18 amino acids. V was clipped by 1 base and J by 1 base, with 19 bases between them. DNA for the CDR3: TGTGCCAGCAGCTTAGTAACCCGTAGGCAGGGTTGGAACACTGAAGCTTTCTTT. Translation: CASSLVTRRQGWNTEAFF. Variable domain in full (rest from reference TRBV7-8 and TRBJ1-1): GAGVSQSPRYKVAKRGQDVALRCDPISGHVSLFWYQQALGQGPEFLTYFQNEAQLDKSGLPSDRFFAERPEGSVSTLKIQRTQQEDSAVYLCASSLVTRRQGWNTEAFFGQGTRLTVV.

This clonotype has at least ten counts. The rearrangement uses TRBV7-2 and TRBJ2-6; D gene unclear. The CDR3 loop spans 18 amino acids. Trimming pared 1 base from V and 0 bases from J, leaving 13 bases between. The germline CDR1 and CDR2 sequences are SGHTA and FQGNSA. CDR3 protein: CASSLEDRPSSGANVLTF. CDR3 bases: TGTGCCAGCAGCTTAGAGGACCGACCCAGCTCTGGGGCCAACGTCCTGACTTTC.

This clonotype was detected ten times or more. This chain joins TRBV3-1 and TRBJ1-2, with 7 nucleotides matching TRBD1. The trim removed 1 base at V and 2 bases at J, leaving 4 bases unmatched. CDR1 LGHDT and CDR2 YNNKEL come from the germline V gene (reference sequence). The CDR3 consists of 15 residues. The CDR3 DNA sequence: TGTGCCAGCAGCCAAGGACAGGGAGGGAACTATGGCTACACCTTC. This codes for CASSQGQGGNYGYTF.

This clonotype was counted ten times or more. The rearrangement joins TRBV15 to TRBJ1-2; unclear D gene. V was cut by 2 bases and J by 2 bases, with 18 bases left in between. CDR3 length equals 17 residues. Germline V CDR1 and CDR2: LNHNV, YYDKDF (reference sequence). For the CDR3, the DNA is TGTGCCACCAGCAGATCACCCTCGATGGACGGCAACTATGGCTACACCTTC. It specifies CATSRSPSMDGNYGYTF. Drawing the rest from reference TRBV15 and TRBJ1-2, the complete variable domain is DAMVIQNPRYQVTQFGKPVTLSCSQTLNHNVMYWYQQKSSQAPKLLFHYYDKDFNNEADTPDNFQSRRPNTSFCFLDIRSPGLGDTAMYLCATSRSPSMDGNYGYTFGSGTRLTVV.

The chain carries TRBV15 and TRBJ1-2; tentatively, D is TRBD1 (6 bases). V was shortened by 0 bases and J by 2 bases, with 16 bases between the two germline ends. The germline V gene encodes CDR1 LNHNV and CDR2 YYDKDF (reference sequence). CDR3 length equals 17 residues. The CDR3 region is CATSRDFREGGNYGYTF. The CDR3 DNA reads TGTGCCACCAGCAGAGATTTTCGTGAGGGGGGGAACTATGGCTACACCTTC. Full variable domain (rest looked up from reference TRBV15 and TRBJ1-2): DAMVIQNPRYQVTQFGKPVTLSCSQTLNHNVMYWYQQKSSQAPKLLFHYYDKDFNNEADTPDNFQSRRPNTSFCFLDIRSPGLGDTAMYLCATSRDFREGGNYGYTFGSGTRLTVV.

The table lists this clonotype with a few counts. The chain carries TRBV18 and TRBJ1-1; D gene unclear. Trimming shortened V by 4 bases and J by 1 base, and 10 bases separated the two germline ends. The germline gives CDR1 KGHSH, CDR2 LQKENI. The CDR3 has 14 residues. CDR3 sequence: CASSLQKTNTEAFF. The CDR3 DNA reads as TGTGCCAGCTCACTACAGAAAACGAACACTGAAGCTTTCTTT.

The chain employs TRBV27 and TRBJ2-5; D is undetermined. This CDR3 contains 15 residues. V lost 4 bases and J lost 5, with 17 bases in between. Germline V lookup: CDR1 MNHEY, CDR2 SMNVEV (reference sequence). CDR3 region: CASSYRLRVGETQYF. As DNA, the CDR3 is TGTGCCAGCAGTTACCGACTCCGGGTGGGGGAGACCCAGTACTTC.

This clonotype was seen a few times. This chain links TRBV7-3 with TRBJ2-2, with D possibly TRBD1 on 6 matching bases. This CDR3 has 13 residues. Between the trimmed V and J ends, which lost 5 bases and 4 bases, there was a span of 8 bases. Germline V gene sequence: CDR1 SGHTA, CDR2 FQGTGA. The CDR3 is CASSGQFTGELFF. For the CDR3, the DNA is TGTGCCAGCAGCGGACAGTTCACCGGGGAGCTGTTTTTT.